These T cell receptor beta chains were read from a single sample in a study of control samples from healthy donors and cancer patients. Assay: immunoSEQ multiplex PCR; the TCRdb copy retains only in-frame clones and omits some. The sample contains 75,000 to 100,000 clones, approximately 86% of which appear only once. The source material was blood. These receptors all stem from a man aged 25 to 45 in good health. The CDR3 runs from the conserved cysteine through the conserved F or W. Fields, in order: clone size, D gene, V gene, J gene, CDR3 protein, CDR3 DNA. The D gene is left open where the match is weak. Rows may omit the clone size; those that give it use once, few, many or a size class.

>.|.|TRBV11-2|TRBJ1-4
CASSLIDGQPNEKLFF
TGTGCCAGCAGCTTAATTGACGGGCAGCCTAATGAAAAACTGTTTTTT
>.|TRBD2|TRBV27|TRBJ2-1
CASSTRGLARGGNEQFF
TGTGCCAGCAGTACACGGGGACTAGCGAGAGGAGGCAATGAGCAGTTCTTC
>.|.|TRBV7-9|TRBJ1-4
CASSLERGSEKLFF
TGTGCCAGCAGCTTAGAGCGGGGAAGTGAAAAACTGTTTTTT
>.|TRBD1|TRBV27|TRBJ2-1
CASSSTDRGVVHNEQFF
TGTGCCAGCAGCTCTACCGACAGGGGAGTCGTCCACAATGAGCAGTTCTTC
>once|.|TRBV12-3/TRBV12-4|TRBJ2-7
CASSLGAEQYF
TGTGCCAGCAGTTTGGGCGCCGAGCAGTACTTC
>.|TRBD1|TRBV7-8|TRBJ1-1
CASSWRDRGLTEAFF
TGTGCCAGCAGCTGGCGGGACAGGGGGCTCACTGAAGCTTTCTTT
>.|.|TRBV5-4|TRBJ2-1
CASSSSYRNEQFF
TGTGCCAGCAGCAGTTCTTATCGGAATGAGCAGTTCTTC
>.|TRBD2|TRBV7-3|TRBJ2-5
CASSLGGGAGETQYF
TGTGCCAGCAGCTTAGGGGGAGGGGCAGGAGAGACCCAGTACTTC
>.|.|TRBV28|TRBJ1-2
CASSLLDSANYGYTF
TGTGCCAGCAGTTTACTGGACAGCGCTAACTATGGCTACACCTTC
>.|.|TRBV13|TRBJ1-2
CASRTGRNVNYGYTF
TGTGCCAGCAGGACCGGGAGGAACGTTAACTATGGCTACACCTTC
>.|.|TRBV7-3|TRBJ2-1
CASSLTGGATYNEQFF
TGTGCCAGCAGCTTAACTGGCGGGGCCACCTACAATGAGCAGTTCTTC
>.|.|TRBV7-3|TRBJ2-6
CASSSPAAYSGANVLTF
TGTGCCAGCAGCTCCCCGGCAGCCTACTCTGGGGCCAACGTCCTGACTTTC
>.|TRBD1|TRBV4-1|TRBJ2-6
CASSQPGQGFTGANVLTF
TGCGCCAGCAGCCAACCGGGACAGGGATTTACTGGGGCCAACGTCCTGACTTTC
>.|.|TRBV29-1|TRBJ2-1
CSADRRAGLDEQFF
TGCAGCGCCGACCGGAGGGCCGGGTTGGATGAGCAGTTCTTC
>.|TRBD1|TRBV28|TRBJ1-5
CASSFLDRTYTPQHF
TGTGCCAGCAGCTTCCTGGACAGGACCTATACGCCCCAGCATTTT
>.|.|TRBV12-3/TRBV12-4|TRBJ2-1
CASSLNTYNEQFF
TGTGCCAGCAGTTTGAACACCTACAATGAGCAGTTCTTC
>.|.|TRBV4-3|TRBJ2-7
CASSQEVTYSYEQYF
TGCGCCAGCAGCCAAGAAGTCACATACTCCTACGAGCAGTACTTC
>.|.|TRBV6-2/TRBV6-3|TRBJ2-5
CASSYPGLETQYF
TGTGCCAGCAGTTACCCAGGGTTGGAGACCCAGTACTTC
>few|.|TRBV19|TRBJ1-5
CASSSTRDGRTKWGNQPQHF
TGTGCCAGTAGTAGTACCAGAGACGGCCGGACGAAGTGGGGCAATCAGCCCCAGCATTTT
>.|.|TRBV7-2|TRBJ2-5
CASSGGNQETQYF
TGTGCCAGCTCCGGGGGAAATCAAGAGACCCAGTACTTC